These T cell receptor beta chains were read from a single sample in a study of beta chain features in type 1 diabetes. The assay was immunoSEQ multiplex PCR, and TCRdb's table has in-frame clones only and misses some. The sample consists of about 190,000 clones, approximately 7.8% of them appearing once. Material for sequencing was central memory CD4+ T cells from blood. The receptors come from a woman aged 40 to 50 with type 1 diabetes. CDR3s include the opening cysteine and the closing phenylalanine or tryptophan. A D gene is named only where the DNA matches it firmly. Clone size appears in some rows only: once, few, many, or a class for an expanded clone.

-	-	15	TRBV28	TRBJ1-1	TGTGCCAGCAGTAAACAGGTGGGCCAGGGCACTGAAGCTTTCTTT	CASSKQVGQGTEAFF
TRBD2	-	16	TRBV6-1	TRBJ2-5	TGTGCCAGCAGTGTAGCGGGGGCGCCGGGACAAGAGACCCAGTACTTC	CASSVAGAPGQETQYF
-	few	16	TRBV11-2	TRBJ2-1	TGTGCCAGCAGCTTAGTTTCGGGAGCGCGATACAATGAGCAGTTCTTC	CASSLVSGARYNEQFF
-	few	15	TRBV29-1	TRBJ2-2	TGCAGCGTTTTTACTTACAGGGGAGGAGGCGGGGAGCTGTTTTTT	CSVFTYRGGGGELFF
TRBD1	few	13	TRBV5-1	TRBJ1-4	TGCGCCAGCGGGAGGACAGGGGACGAAAAACTGTTTTTT	CASGRTGDEKLFF
TRBD2	-	18	TRBV2	TRBJ2-5	TGTGCCAGCAGTGTTCGTCGGGTCGCTAGCGGGAGAACAGAGACCCAGTACTTC	CASSVRRVASGRTETQYF
-	few	15	TRBV19	TRBJ2-2	TGTGCCAGTACCACCCGGCAGGGATCCACCGGGGAGCTGTTTTTT	CASTTRQGSTGELFF
-	-	13	TRBV5-1	TRBJ2-1	TGCGCCAGCAGCTTCGGGGTGTCCAATGAGCAGTTCTTC	CASSFGVSNEQFF
-	-	15	TRBV7-3	TRBJ2-7	TGTGCCAGCAGCTTAGACTTTGACAGCTCCTACGAGCAGTACTTC	CASSLDFDSSYEQYF
-	few	14	TRBV30	TRBJ2-6	TGTGCCTGGAGCCCAGGGGATGGGGCCAACGTCCTGACTTTC	CAWSPGDGANVLTF
TRBD1	-	14	TRBV28	TRBJ1-5	TGTGCCAGCAGTCCCCGTCGGGACAGGCCCTTGCAGCATTTT	CASSPRRDRPLQHF
-	-	12	TRBV5-5	TRBJ2-3	TGTGCCAGCAGCTTGTTAGCAGATACGCAGTATTTT	CASSLLADTQYF
TRBD2	once	12	TRBV7-2	TRBJ2-4	TGTGCCAGCAGCCCGGGGGGGAACATTCAGTACTTC	CASSPGGNIQYF
TRBD1	-	18	TRBV4-1	TRBJ2-1	TGCGCCAGCAGCCAAACCCGCACATGGGGACAGATCTACAATGAGCAGTTCTTC	CASSQTRTWGQIYNEQFF
TRBD2	-	14	TRBV28	TRBJ2-7	TGTGCCAGCAGGCGGACTAGCGGGTCGTACGAGCAGTACTTC	CASRRTSGSYEQYF
TRBD1	-	14	TRBV5-1	TRBJ1-1	TGCGCCAGCAGCCTAGGGACAGGAGGCGCTGAAGCTTTCTTT	CASSLGTGGAEAFF
TRBD1	many	15	TRBV28	TRBJ2-4	TGTGCCAGCAATGTAAACAGGGGAGCCAAAAACATTCAGTACTTC	CASNVNRGAKNIQYF
TRBD1	-	14	TRBV7-3	TRBJ1-2	TGTGCCAGCAGCCGCCTTGACAGGGCTGATGGCTACACCTTC	CASSRLDRADGYTF
-	few	12	TRBV15	TRBJ2-7	TGTGCCACCAGCCACAGTTCCTACGAGCAGTACTTC	CATSHSSYEQYF
TRBD1	-	15	TRBV27	TRBJ2-7	TGTGCCAGCAGGCCCCCGGGACAGCTTACGAGTATGCAGTACTTC	CASRPPGQLTSMQYF
-	few	13	TRBV5-1	TRBJ2-1	TGCGCCAGCAGCGGCAGGGTTGCCGATGAGCAGTTCTTC	CASSGRVADEQFF
-	few	15	TRBV7-9	TRBJ2-2	TGTGCCAGCAGCCTTTGGCAGGGAAACACCGGGGAGCTGTTTTTT	CASSLWQGNTGELFF
TRBD2	few	15	TRBV11-1	TRBJ2-3	TGTGCCAGCAGCTTCTACCAGCGGGACACAGATACGCAGTATTTT	CASSFYQRDTDTQYF
-	many	12	TRBV14	TRBJ1-2	TGTGCCAGCAGCCCCGGTATGATCGGCTACACCTTC	CASSPGMIGYTF
TRBD2	few	13	TRBV28	TRBJ2-3	TGTGCCAGCCGGGAGGGCCGAACAGATACGCAGTATTTT	CASREGRTDTQYF
TRBD2	-	15	TRBV7-7	TRBJ2-1	TGTGCTAGCAGCTTAGAGACTAGCGGGGGGGGTGAGCAGTTCTTC	CASSLETSGGGEQFF
-	few	12	TRBV6-5	TRBJ1-2	TGTGCCAGCAGTGAGTCGAACTATGGCTACACCTTC	CASSESNYGYTF
-	-	16	TRBV5-6	TRBJ2-7	TGTGCCAGCAGCCCCCGGCTACAGGGCCTCTATTACGAGCAGTACTTC	CASSPRLQGLYYEQYF
-	-	13	TRBV5-4	TRBJ2-3	TGTGCCAGCAGCCAGGGGCGGGAGGATACGCAGTATTTT	CASSQGREDTQYF
-	few	17	TRBV7-8	TRBJ1-5	TGTGCCAGCAGCCCCTCCGGTGACAGGACGGGGAACCAGCCCCAGCATTTT	CASSPSGDRTGNQPQHF
-	-	15	TRBV7-3	TRBJ2-3	TGTGCCAGCAGCTTGGGTGGGGCAGGCACAGATACGCAGTATTTT	CASSLGGAGTDTQYF
-	few	14	TRBV28	TRBJ1-2	TGTGCCAGCAGTTTATCAGGGGAGAGGGATGGCTACACCTTC	CASSLSGERDGYTF
TRBD1	few	15	TRBV28	TRBJ1-6	TGTGCCAGCAGTTTACCGGGACAGGGGGATTCACCCCTCCACTTT	CASSLPGQGDSPLHF
TRBD1	few	14	TRBV7-9	TRBJ1-2	TGTGCCAGCAGCTTGGGACAGGCCGAGAGCGGCTACACCTTC	CASSLGQAESGYTF
-	-	16	TRBV30	TRBJ2-7	TGTGCCTGGAGTCTAATAAACCGGGACACCTCCTACGAGCAGTACTTC	CAWSLINRDTSYEQYF
-	-	14	TRBV19	TRBJ1-1	TGTGCCAGTAGTATAGGAGGGAAGTACACTGAAGCTTTCTTT	CASSIGGKYTEAFF